Listed below are T cell receptor beta chains from one sample, sequenced in a study of T cells in narcolepsy. Produced via immunoSEQ multiplex PCR; TCRdb's table is partial and in-frame only. The repertoire holds about 32,000 clones, with under 85% as singletons. The specimen sequenced was memory (CD45RA-) CD4+ T cells from blood. All receptors come from a human donor in good health. CDR3s include the opening cysteine and the closing phenylalanine or tryptophan. Fields, in order: J gene, CDR3 length, clone size, V gene, D gene, CDR3 DNA, CDR3 protein. A D gene is named only where the DNA matches it firmly. The size field is filled for only some rows; it gives once, few, many or a size class.

J: TRBJ2-7; length: 16; size: NA; V: TRBV23-1; D: TRBD2; DNA: TGCGCCAGCAGTCAAGGCGGACTAGCTTGGTCCTACGAGCAGTACTTC; CDR3: CASSQGGLAWSYEQYF
J: TRBJ2-1; length: 15; size: NA; V: TRBV6-1; D: TRBD1; DNA: TGTGCCAGCAGTGCCGGGACAGAAGCTTACAATGAGCAGTTCTTC; CDR3: CASSAGTEAYNEQFF
J: TRBJ2-6; length: 16; size: few; V: TRBV7-9; D: NA; DNA: TGTGCCAGCAGCCCTCAGCTCGGGGCCGGGGCCAACGTCCTGACTTTC; CDR3: CASSPQLGAGANVLTF
J: TRBJ2-2; length: 14; size: NA; V: TRBV6-5; D: NA; DNA: TGTGCCAGCAGTTACCCAACCCCGTTCGGGGAGCTGTTTTTT; CDR3: CASSYPTPFGELFF
J: TRBJ1-5; length: 14; size: few; V: TRBV5-4; D: TRBD1; DNA: TGTGCCAGCAGCACAGGGGGCGTGGGTCAGCCCCAGCATTTT; CDR3: CASSTGGVGQPQHF
J: TRBJ2-7; length: 14; size: NA; V: TRBV5-1; D: TRBD2; DNA: TGCGCCAGCACCCTTGGGACTAGCAATTACGAGCAGTACTTC; CDR3: CASTLGTSNYEQYF
J: TRBJ1-1; length: 16; size: NA; V: TRBV30; D: NA; DNA: TGTGCCTGGAGTGTATCGGGTCCGGGATGGGACACTGAAGCTTTCTTT; CDR3: CAWSVSGPGWDTEAFF
J: TRBJ2-7; length: 14; size: few; V: TRBV7-9; D: TRBD2; DNA: TGTGCCAGCAGCTTAGGAGGACTAGCCTACGAGCAGTACTTC; CDR3: CASSLGGLAYEQYF
J: TRBJ2-5; length: 17; size: NA; V: TRBV11-2; D: TRBD2; DNA: TGTGCCAGCAGCGACGCGAGGTCTAGCGGGAGGGGAGAGACCCAGTACTTC; CDR3: CASSDARSSGRGETQYF
J: TRBJ1-4; length: 12; size: NA; V: TRBV19; D: TRBD1; DNA: TGTGCCACCTCAGGGGGCTATGAAAAACTGTTTTTT; CDR3: CATSGGYEKLFF
J: TRBJ2-7; length: 14; size: once; V: TRBV2; D: TRBD2; DNA: TGTGCCAGCAGTGTAGCGGGTCTACTCTACGAGCAGTACTTC; CDR3: CASSVAGLLYEQYF
J: TRBJ2-7; length: 14; size: few; V: TRBV10-3; D: NA; DNA: TGTGCCATCAGTGATCCTGGGGGCTCCTACGAGCAGTACTTC; CDR3: CAISDPGGSYEQYF
J: TRBJ2-3; length: 13; size: few; V: TRBV4-1; D: NA; DNA: TGCGCCAGCAGCAGGGGCCTCACAGATACGCAGTATTTT; CDR3: CASSRGLTDTQYF
J: TRBJ1-1; length: 12; size: NA; V: TRBV11-2; D: NA; DNA: TGTGCCAGCAGCGGCCGGGCGGTCGAAGCTTTCTTT; CDR3: CASSGRAVEAFF
J: TRBJ2-1; length: 13; size: NA; V: TRBV10-3; D: NA; DNA: TGTGCCATCGGAACCGGGTCGTACAATGAGCAGTTCTTC; CDR3: CAIGTGSYNEQFF